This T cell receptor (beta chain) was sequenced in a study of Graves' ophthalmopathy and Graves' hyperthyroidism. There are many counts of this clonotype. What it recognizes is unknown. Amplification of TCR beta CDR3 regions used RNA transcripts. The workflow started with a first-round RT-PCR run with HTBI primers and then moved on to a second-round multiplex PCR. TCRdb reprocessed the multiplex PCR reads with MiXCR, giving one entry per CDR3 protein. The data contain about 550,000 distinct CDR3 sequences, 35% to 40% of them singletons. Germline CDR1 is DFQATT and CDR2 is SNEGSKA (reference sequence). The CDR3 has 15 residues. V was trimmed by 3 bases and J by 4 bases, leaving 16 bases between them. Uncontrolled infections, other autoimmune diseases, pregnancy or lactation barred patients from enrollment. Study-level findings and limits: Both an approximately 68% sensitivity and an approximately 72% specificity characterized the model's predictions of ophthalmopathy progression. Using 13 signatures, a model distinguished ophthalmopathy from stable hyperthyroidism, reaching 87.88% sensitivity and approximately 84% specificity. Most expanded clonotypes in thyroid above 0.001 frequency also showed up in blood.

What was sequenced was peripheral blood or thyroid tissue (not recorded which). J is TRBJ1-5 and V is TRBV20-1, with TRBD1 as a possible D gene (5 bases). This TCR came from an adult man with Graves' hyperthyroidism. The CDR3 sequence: CSASRPTQDNQPQHF. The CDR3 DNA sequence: TGCAGTGCTAGCCGACCGACACAGGATAATCAGCCCCAGCATTTT.